This entry lists 8 T cell receptor beta chains sequenced from one sample in a study of cytomegalovirus exposure and HLA in healthy donors. This PCR relied on a set of 60 Vbeta primers and 13 Jbeta primers. Generated by immunoSEQ multiplex PCR, the TCRdb table keeps only in-frame clones and is missing some. The sample lists 130,000 or so clones, 8.5% to 10% seen once, with 4.5% to 5.5% in the top ten. Sample: PBMCs. These receptors came from a man in his forties in good health and CMV-seronegative.

This clone was picked up a small number of times. The genes are TRBV5-1 and TRBJ2-1; D might be TRBD1 (5 bases). CDR1 and CDR2 (germline): SGHRS, YFSETQ. The V end lost 3 bases, the J end lost 8 bases, and 9 bases lay between the germline ends. The CDR3 length is 12 residues. CDR3 loop: CASSSRVDEQFF. CDR3 coding DNA: TGCGCCAGCAGCTCCAGGGTTGATGAGCAGTTCTTC.

The chain has TRBV18 and TRBJ1-1, with D perhaps matching TRBD1 (6 bases). The CDR3 runs 17 residues. Germline V CDR1 and CDR2: KGHSH, LQKENI. Trimming removed 3 bases from V and 1 base from J, with 18 bases in between. The CDR3 here is CASSPQVGTTGNTEAFF. The CDR3, as DNA: TGTGCCAGCTCACCTCAGGTCGGGACAACAGGGAACACTGAAGCTTTCTTT.

The rearrangement links TRBV5-4 to TRBJ2-3, with D tentatively TRBD2 (6 bases). The CDR3 is 15 residues long. In germline, CDR1 is SGHNT, CDR2 YYREEE (reference sequence). The V end lost 4 bases, the J end lost 1 base, and 13 bases lay between the germline ends. The CDR3 nucleotides are TGTGCCAGCAGCCTATCTAGCGCACGCACAGATACGCAGTATTTT. Translated: CASSLSSARTDTQYF.

This clone was recorded a few times. This chain connects TRBV10-3 to TRBJ1-4, with TRBD1 identical over 7 bases. The CDR3 runs 13 residues. With 10 bases clipped from V and 6 bases from J, the junction kept 8 bases outside the gene matches. The V gene's germline CDR1 is ENHRY and CDR2 SYGVKD. The CDR3 is CATNRGEDEKLFF. For the CDR3, the DNA is TGTGCCACCAACAGGGGAGAGGATGAAAAACTGTTTTTT.

A remark on this clone: The junction differs from germline at one of its ends, possibly a read error. The rearrangement joins TRBV6-6 to TRBJ2-2; D possibly corresponds to TRBD1 (6 bases). CDR1 is MNHNY and CDR2 is SVGAGI in the germline V gene (reference sequence). The CDR3 is 16 amino acids. The CDR3 region is CASRNQQGRDTGEPFF. The CDR3 DNA follows: TGTGCCAGCAGGAATCAACAGGGAAGAGATACCGGGGAGCCGTTTTTT.

V is TRBV6-5 and J is TRBJ1-6, with TRBD1 as a possible D gene (6 bases). The CDR3 runs 15 residues. V gave up 0 bases and J gave up 7 bases, with 10 bases separating them. Per germline, CDR1 MNHEY and CDR2 SVGAGI. The CDR3 is CASSYSAGENSPLHF. DNA of the CDR3: TGTGCCAGCAGTTACTCAGCAGGGGAAAATTCACCCCTCCACTTT.

This clone appeared a few times. The chain uses TRBV9 and TRBJ2-5, with a tentative D call TRBD1 (7 bases). The V and J ends lost 4 bases and 2 bases respectively, with 15 bases between them. The CDR3 contains 15 residues. Germline V CDR1 and CDR2: SGDLS, YYNGEE. The chain's CDR3 is CASSRTGEVQETQYF. CDR3 DNA sequence: TGTGCCAGCAGCCGAACAGGGGAGGTGCAAGAGACCCAGTACTTC.

V is TRBV15 and J is TRBJ2-5; 7 bases fit TRBD2. CDR1 is LNHNV and CDR2 is YYDKDF in the germline V gene (reference sequence). The CDR3 runs 16 residues. V lost 0 bases and J lost 5; bases outside the gene matches: 9. The CDR3 DNA sequence: TGTGCCACCAGCAGAGATGCTGGGGAGGGCGGGGAGACCCAGTACTTC. Its protein product is CATSRDAGEGGETQYF. Supplemented by reference TRBV15 and TRBJ2-5, the full variable domain reads DAMVIQNPRYQVTQFGKPVTLSCSQTLNHNVMYWYQQKSSQAPKLLFHYYDKDFNNEADTPDNFQSRRPNTSFCFLDIRSPGLGDTAMYLCATSRDAGEGGETQYFGPGTRLLVL.